This T cell receptor (beta chain) was found in a study of shared clonotypes between healthy human individuals. Donors had no recently reported acute infections or vaccinations and were HIV-negative. The table came from immunoSEQ multiplex PCR; TCRdb's copy has only in-frame clones and leaves some out. The sample carries roughly 2.6 million clones, around nine tenths recorded once. With 1 base removed from V and 6 bases from J, the gap between germline ends came to 7 bases. Looked up from germline, CDR1 is SEHNR and CDR2 is FQNEAQ (reference sequence). CDR3 length equals 13 residues. Sequenced sample: naive CD4+ T cells sorted from blood. The subset was: CD45RA+ positively selected. The clonotype was recovered from a man between 18 and 29 years old in good health. V is TRBV7-9 and J is TRBJ1-3; the D is unclear. This CDR3 reads CASSLDAPNTIYF. CDR3 nucleotide sequence: TGTGCCAGCAGCTTAGACGCGCCAAACACCATATATTTT.